This passage covers 31 T cell receptor beta chains from one sample sequenced in a study of blood T cell repertoires in COVID-19 (dated by TCRdb to 2020 to 2021). Libraries were made using the immunoSEQ multiplex PCR assay. TCRdb mirrors the immuneACCESS table, restricted to in-frame sequences. Some clones are absent from its copies; in checked studies, under half trace to an unresolved V gene, and the reason for the others is unknown. Recorded for this sample are over 200,000 clones; around 84% of them occurred a single time. The top ten clones comprise 15% to 20% of the sample. Sequenced material: peripheral blood. The origin of the receptors is a woman older than 75 with active or convalescent COVID-19.

The chain couples TRBV4-2 to TRBJ2-5, with a possible D match to TRBD2 (5 bases). Trimming removed 6 bases at V and 2 bases at J, with 13 bases between. Looked up from germline, CDR1 is LGHNA and CDR2 is YNFKEQ. CDR3 length: 14 amino acids. CDR3 in DNA: TGTGCCAGCAGTCCCGACTATTCTCAAGAGACCCAGTACTTC. Protein: CASSPDYSQETQYF.

The chain employs TRBV6-2 or TRBV6-3 and TRBJ1-5, with 9 bases matching TRBD1. The CDR3 runs 19 residues. The V and J ends lost 6 bases and 1 base, in that order; junction bases with no gene match: 16. Germline loops: CDR1 MNHEY, CDR2 SVGEGT. In DNA, the CDR3 is TGTGCCAGCAGCCCTAGGGGGACAGGGCACGGTGGGAGCAATCAGCCCCAGCATTTT. Translated: CASSPRGTGHGGSNQPQHF.

The V call is TRBV9, the J call TRBJ2-5; D remains ambiguous. Germline V gene data show CDR1 as SGDLS and CDR2 as YYNGEE. Between the trimmed V and J ends, which lost 4 bases and 2 bases, there was a span of 15 bases. The CDR3 extends over 15 amino acids. The CDR3 loop reads CASSPHLGPQETQYF. As DNA, the CDR3 is TGTGCCAGCAGCCCACACCTAGGTCCTCAAGAGACCCAGTACTTC.

This sequence joins TRBV28 and TRBJ1-4, with 10 nucleotides matching TRBD1. V shed 5 bases, J shed 4 bases, and the junction held 4 bases outside the gene matches. The CDR3 sequence is 15 residues long. Germline V gene sequence: CDR1 MDHEN, CDR2 SYDVKM. CDR3 amino acids: CASSVGQGYNEKLFF. CDR3 coding DNA: TGTGCCAGCAGTGTGGGACAGGGGTATAATGAAAAACTGTTTTTT.

V gene TRBV9 combines with J gene TRBJ2-1; 11 bases are a match to TRBD2. The CDR3 spans 16 residues. Trimming removed 2 bases from V and 4 bases from J; junction bases left unmatched: 5. The germline V gene encodes CDR1 SGDLS and CDR2 YYNGEE. This CDR3 is CASSVETSGAYNEQFF. The CDR3 DNA is TGTGCCAGCAGCGTCGAGACTAGCGGGGCTTACAATGAGCAGTTCTTC.

The V and J genes are TRBV11-2 and TRBJ2-2; weak D call: TRBD2 (7 bases). The V end lost 2 bases, the J end lost 4 bases, and 14 bases lay between the germline ends. There are 16 residues in the CDR3. The germline CDR1 and CDR2 sequences are SGHAT and FQNNGV. The CDR3: CASSLLPGGITGELFF. CDR3 DNA: TGTGCCAGCAGCTTACTCCCGGGGGGCATCACCGGGGAGCTGTTTTTT.

The chain links TRBV6-2 or TRBV6-3 to TRBJ2-7; the D gene is possibly TRBD2 (7 bases). Germline values: CDR1 MNHEY, CDR2 SVGEGT. V lost 5 bases and J lost 6, with 20 bases in between. CDR3 length equals 15 residues. CDR3 region: CASSRGGGFVREQYF. CDR3 coding DNA: TGTGCCAGCAGTCGGGGAGGGGGATTCGTCCGCGAGCAGTACTTC.

The genes are TRBV5-1 and TRBJ1-2; D remains unclear. Trimming pared 0 bases from V and 9 bases from J, leaving 12 bases between. CDR1 and CDR2 from the germline V gene are SGHRS and YFSETQ. There are 13 residues in the CDR3. In DNA form, the CDR3 reads TGCGCCAGCAGCTTGGGGCCCGCCTCGAGCTACACCTTC. Translating it yields CASSLGPASSYTF. Full variable domain (missing parts from reference TRBV5-1 and TRBJ1-2): KAGVTQTPRYLIKTRGQQVTLSCSPISGHRSVSWYQQTPGQGLQFLFEYFSETQRNKGNFPGRFSGRQFSNSRSEMNVSTLELGDSALYLCASSLGPASSYTFGSGTRLTVV.

The gene calls are TRBV6-5 and TRBJ2-5, with TRBD1 identical over 7 bases. Germline V lookup: CDR1 MNHEY, CDR2 SVGAGI. The CDR3 has 14 amino acids. Germline trimming cut 7 bases from V and 3 bases from J; bases unmatched to any gene: 8. The CDR3 sequence is CASTRQGLEETQYF. The DNA of the CDR3 is TGTGCCAGCACCAGACAGGGATTGGAAGAGACCCAGTACTTC.

J is TRBJ2-3 and V is TRBV7-2; TRBD2 is a possible D gene (6 bases). The CDR3 runs 15 residues. V lost 2 bases, J lost 3 bases, and 12 bases lay in between. Germline loops: CDR1 SGHTA, CDR2 FQGNSA. CDR3 DNA sequence: TGTGCCAGCAGCTTAAAAACGGGAGAAACAGATACGCAGTATTTT. This translates into CASSLKTGETDTQYF.

The chain combines TRBV4-2 with TRBJ2-3, with 7 bases fitting TRBD1. V lost 1 base to trimming and J lost 2 bases; unmatched junction nucleotides: 6. Germline V CDR1 and CDR2: LGHNA, YNFKEQ. This CDR3 contains 16 residues. CDR3 nucleotide sequence: TGTGCCAGCAGCCAAGGGACAGGCCCCGTCACAGATACGCAGTATTTT. Its translation: CASSQGTGPVTDTQYF.

There are a few counts of this clone. V usage is TRBV5-1 and J usage is TRBJ2-2, with TRBD2 as a possible D gene (5 bases). The CDR3 runs 15 residues. V lost 0 bases, J lost 2 bases, and 8 bases lay in between. The V gene's germline CDR1 is SGHRS and CDR2 YFSETQ. In DNA form, the CDR3 reads TGCGCCAGCAGCTTGGACGGGATAAACACCGGGGAGCTGTTTTTT. Translation: CASSLDGINTGELFF. The full variable domain, in which reference TRBV5-1 and TRBJ2-2 provide the parts outside the CDR3, is KAGVTQTPRYLIKTRGQQVTLSCSPISGHRSVSWYQQTPGQGLQFLFEYFSETQRNKGNFPGRFSGRQFSNSRSEMNVSTLELGDSALYLCASSLDGINTGELFFGEGSRLTVL.

The chain links TRBV12-3 or TRBV12-4 to TRBJ2-7; D remains unclear. The length of the CDR3 is 13 residues. V lost 3 bases and J lost 3, with 9 bases in between. CDR3 protein: CASSFSQFYEQYF. The CDR3 region has the DNA TGTGCCAGCAGTTTTTCCCAATTCTACGAGCAGTACTTC.

The chain links TRBV28 to TRBJ1-2; D is perhaps TRBD1 (5 bases). Trimming removed 3 bases at V and 1 base at J, with 12 bases between. Germline CDR1 is MDHEN and CDR2 is SYDVKM. This CDR3 is built from 15 residues. CDR3 residues: CASSFRLDSNYGYTF. In DNA, the CDR3 is TGTGCCAGCAGTTTTCGTTTAGACAGTAACTATGGCTACACCTTC.

The gene calls are TRBV10-3 and TRBJ2-5; possible D gene TRBD2, 6 bases. The CDR3 extends over 17 amino acids. The germline V and J ends were trimmed by 0 bases and 2 bases, with 16 bases remaining between them. Germline V lookup: CDR1 ENHRY, CDR2 SYGVKD. CDR3 DNA: TGTGCCATCAGTGAGTCGAGGCTAGCGATCGGACAAGAGACCCAGTACTTC. Its translation: CAISESRLAIGQETQYF.

This clone occurred once. The CDR3, as DNA: TGTGCCAGCAGCTTTGGGTCTAGCGGGGGGAGCACAGATACGCAGTATTTT. Its translation: CASSFGSSGGSTDTQYF. The rearrangement links TRBV9 to TRBJ2-3, with TRBD2 matching 11 bases. V dropped 4 bases and J dropped 0; count of bases not matched to a gene: 7. CDR3 length: 17 amino acids. Germline CDR1 is SGDLS and CDR2 is YYNGEE.

The V and J genes are TRBV5-1 and TRBJ2-1; the D gene is possibly TRBD1 (6 bases). CDR1 is SGHRS, CDR2 YFSETQ, per germline. CDR3 length: 12 amino acids. The ends were cut back, 5 bases at V and 9 bases at J, with 12 bases in the middle. CDR3 amino acids: CASRFTGSEQFF. Here the CDR3 DNA reads TGCGCCAGCAGGTTCACAGGGTCTGAGCAGTTCTTC.

The V gene is TRBV4-3, the J gene TRBJ1-2; 7 bases match TRBD1. The germline V gene encodes CDR1 LGHNA and CDR2 YSLEER. Trimming took 2 bases from V and 4 from J; bases not matched to a gene: 10. The CDR3 length is 16 residues. For the CDR3, the DNA is TGCGCCAGCAGCCAAACCCAGACAGGGCGCTCCTATGGCTACACCTTC. The encoded protein is CASSQTQTGRSYGYTF.

DNA of the CDR3: TGTGCCAAGCCAGGGGCGGCGGTGGGTCAGCCCCAGCATTTT. This sequence encodes CAKPGAAVGQPQHF. The chain joins TRBV6-4 to TRBJ1-5; tentative D call: TRBD1 (6 bases). The CDR3 loop spans 14 amino acids. Trimming shortened V by 10 bases and J by 6 bases, and 19 bases separated the two germline ends. CDR1 and CDR2 from the germline V gene are MRHNA and SNTAGT.

This clone was seen a single time. J is TRBJ2-5 and V is TRBV7-9, with TRBD1 identical over 8 bases. This CDR3 spans 17 amino acids. CDR1 and CDR2 (germline): SEHNR, FQNEAQ (reference sequence). J lost 9 bases, V lost 4 bases, and 19 bases had no gene match. CDR3 coding DNA: TGTGCCAGCAGCTCCGCGAGCAGGGGGCTTCTGCTGAGTTCCCAGTACTTC. It is translated as CASSSASRGLLLSSQYF.

The genes are TRBV7-2 and TRBJ2-3; a possible D gene is TRBD2 (6 bases). Germline V gene lookup returns CDR1 SGHTA and CDR2 FQGNSA. V was shortened by 3 bases and J by 6 bases, with 10 bases between the two germline ends. This CDR3 has 13 residues. CDR3 DNA: TGTGCCAGCAGCTTTGCTAGCGCGGATACGCAGTATTTT. Translated: CASSFASADTQYF.

This clone was seen more than once but under ten times. The chain is built from TRBV14 and TRBJ2-5; TRBD2 aligns across 9 bases. CDR3 length: 18 residues. Germline V gives CDR1 SGHDN, CDR2 FVKESK. V dropped 1 base and J dropped 0; count of bases not matched to a gene: 9. CDR3 region: CASSQVSQTSGYQETQYF. The CDR3 region has the DNA TGTGCCAGCAGCCAAGTTTCTCAGACTAGCGGATACCAAGAGACCCAGTACTTC.

The chain joins TRBV3-1 (or the pseudogene TRBV3-2) to TRBJ2-7; D is unclear. This CDR3 region has 14 residues. Trimming removed 0 bases at V and 1 base at J, with 7 bases between. CDR1 LGHDT and CDR2 YNNKEL come from the germline V gene (reference sequence). The CDR3 DNA reads as TGTGCCAGCAGCCAAGATACACTATCCTACGAGCAGTACTTC. Its protein product is CASSQDTLSYEQYF.

The rearrangement links TRBV6-2 or TRBV6-3 to TRBJ2-4, with 9 positions matching TRBD2. The CDR3 runs 16 residues. Trimming removed 4 bases from V and 1 base from J; junction bases left unmatched: 5. Germline loops: CDR1 MNHEY, CDR2 SVGEGT. The CDR3 DNA follows: TGTGCCAGCAGTTCTGGGGGGACTAGCGCCAAAAACATTCAGTACTTC. Translated, it gives CASSSGGTSAKNIQYF.

The CDR3 protein is CASSLNPTGVNTEAFF. DNA of the CDR3: TGTGCCAGCAGCCTCAACCCGACGGGGGTGAACACTGAAGCTTTCTTT. The rearrangement uses TRBV9 and TRBJ1-1; D is possibly TRBD1 (5 bases). The V gene lost 4 bases and the J gene lost 0 bases, with 16 bases spanning the gap. CDR1 and CDR2 (germline): SGDLS, YYNGEE. The CDR3 contains 16 residues.

CDR3 sequence reads: CASSPDRGRGEKLFF. CDR3 in DNA: TGTGCCAGCAGTCCCGACAGGGGGCGAGGTGAAAAACTGTTTTTT. The V call is TRBV6-5, the J call TRBJ1-4; 10 bases align to TRBD1. CDR3 length equals 15 residues. CDR1 is MNHEY and CDR2 is SVGAGI in the germline V gene. V trimming: 5 bases; J trimming: 7 bases; junction bases outside the gene matches: 7.

This clone was counted a single time. The chain uses TRBV28 and TRBJ1-4, with 8 bases aligning to TRBD1. The V gene end was trimmed by 3 bases and the J gene end by 0 bases; junction bases not matched to a gene: 15. The CDR3 spans 20 residues. Germline assignment: CDR1 MDHEN and CDR2 SYDVKM. As DNA, the CDR3 is TGTGCCAGCAGTTTCCCTCCCTTTCCGGACAGGGTCGCAACTAATGAAAAACTGTTTTTT. This gives the protein CASSFPPFPDRVATNEKLFF. The full variable domain, completed using reference TRBV28 and TRBJ1-4, is DVKVTQSSRYLVKRTGEKVFLECVQDMDHENMFWYRQDPGLGLRLIYFSYDVKMKEKGDIPEGYSVSREKKERFSLILESASTNQTSMYLCASSFPPFPDRVATNEKLFFGSGTQLSVL.

This chain uses TRBV5-1 with TRBJ1-1; 10 positions agree with TRBD1. J lost 10 bases, V lost 3 bases, and 3 bases had no gene match. Germline CDR1 and CDR2: SGHRS and YFSETQ. This CDR3 contains 12 residues. The CDR3 protein is CASSSDRGRAFF. CDR3 coding DNA: TGCGCCAGCAGCTCTGACAGGGGGCGAGCTTTCTTT.

V and J are TRBV5-6 and TRBJ2-1; 9 bases line up with TRBD1. The CDR3 sequence is 17 residues long. The trim removed 1 base at V and 4 bases at J, leaving 9 bases unmatched. Germline loops: CDR1 SGHDT, CDR2 YYEEEE. The CDR3 loop reads CASSLRWIGQGYNEQFF. The CDR3 DNA reads as TGTGCCAGCAGCTTGAGGTGGATTGGACAGGGGTACAATGAGCAGTTCTTC. The entire variable domain, with the rest obtained from reference TRBV5-6 and TRBJ2-1, is as follows: DAGVTQSPTHLIKTRGQQVTLRCSPKSGHDTVSWYQQALGQGPQFIFQYYEEEERQRGNFPDRFSGHQFPNYSSELNVNALLLGDSALYLCASSLRWIGQGYNEQFFGPGTRLTVL.

The rearrangement uses TRBV6-5 and TRBJ1-6, with 11 bases lining up with TRBD1. This CDR3 has 15 amino acids. Germline CDR1 reads MNHEY; CDR2 reads SVGAGI. The ends lost 6 bases at V and 6 bases at J; junction bases unmatched: 4. The CDR3 is CASRGDRGVNSPLHF. CDR3 coding DNA: TGTGCCAGCAGGGGGGACAGGGGGGTTAATTCACCCCTCCACTTT.

The V and J genes are TRBV5-8 and TRBJ2-7; TRBD1 matches at 9 bases. Germline V gene sequence: CDR1 SGHTS, CDR2 YDEGEE. The length of the CDR3 is 15 residues. Losses at the gene ends were 2 bases for V and 5 bases for J; bases not matched to a gene: 8. CDR3 sequence reads: CASSLDQQGAHEQYF. As DNA, the CDR3 is TGTGCCAGCAGCTTAGACCAACAGGGGGCCCACGAGCAGTACTTC.